These 28 T cell receptor beta chains were sequenced from one sample in a study of yellow fever vaccine responses in identical twins. TCRdb processed the RT-PCR reads anew with MiXCR; each CDR3 protein has one entry. The sample has about 9,000 distinct CDR3 sequences; approximately 80% are singletons. The sample was T cells from blood (PBMCs), unsorted or a sorted subset (not recorded which), taken before or after yellow fever vaccination (not recorded which). Receptor source: a woman aged 18-29 years who received the yellow fever vaccine.

The chain uses TRBV29-1 and TRBJ2-5; 10 bases are a match to TRBD1. V shed 3 bases and J 2 bases; nucleotides not matched to a gene: 3. Per the germline V gene, CDR1 is SQVTM and CDR2 is ANQGSEA. The CDR3 has 14 residues. The CDR3 bases are TGCAGCGTTGATGGGGACAGGGGACAAGAGACCCAGTACTTC. This translates into CSVDGDRGQETQYF.

V gene TRBV3-1 combines with J gene TRBJ2-7; D might be TRBD1 (6 bases). The CDR3 runs 14 residues. Germline CDR1 LGHDT, CDR2 YNNKEL (reference sequence). V was clipped by 1 base and J by 0 bases, with 7 bases between them. The CDR3 nucleotides are TGTGCCAGCAGCCAAGGACAGGTCTCCTACGAGCAGTACTTC. Protein: CASSQGQVSYEQYF.

V is TRBV19 and J is TRBJ1-5; no reliable D call. V was clipped by 2 bases and J by 6 bases, with 11 bases between them. The germline V gene encodes CDR1 LNHDA and CDR2 SQIVND (reference sequence). This CDR3 is built from 14 residues. Here the CDR3 reads CASSILEGTQPQHF. The CDR3, as DNA: TGTGCCAGTAGTATACTTGAGGGTACTCAGCCCCAGCATTTT. Together with reference TRBV19 and TRBJ1-5, the CDR3 gives the full variable domain: DGGITQSPKYLFRKEGQNVTLSCEQNLNHDAMYWYRQDPGQGLRLIYYSQIVNDFQKGDIAEGYSVSREKKESFPLTVTSAQKNPTAFYLCASSILEGTQPQHFGDGTRLSIL.

The V gene is TRBV28, the J gene TRBJ2-2, with a weak D call TRBD2 (5 bases). Trimming left V 6 bases short and J 5 bases short, with 13 bases between. Per germline, CDR1 MDHEN and CDR2 SYDVKM. This CDR3 has 14 amino acids. For the CDR3, the DNA is TGTGCCAGCAGCCGAGGGAGTTGGACCGGGGAGCTGTTTTTT. It translates to CASSRGSWTGELFF.

The J gene is TRBJ1-4, the V gene TRBV20-1; D ambiguous. The length of the CDR3 is 13 residues. V lost 1 base and J 8 bases, leaving 11 bases between the germline ends. The germline gives CDR1 DFQATT, CDR2 SNEGSKA (reference sequence). The CDR3 spells CSARGTSPEKLFF. DNA of the CDR3: TGCAGTGCTAGAGGGACTAGCCCCGAAAAACTGTTTTTT.

The rearrangement uses TRBV2 and TRBJ2-5, with D possibly matching TRBD1 (5 bases). V shed 7 bases and J shed 5 bases, with 14 bases lying between them. CDR3 length equals 13 residues. Germline V gives CDR1 SNHLY, CDR2 FYNNEI. This CDR3 reads CASKNYRIETQYF. CDR3 DNA: TGTGCCAGCAAAAACTACAGGATCGAGACCCAGTACTTC.

This clonotype occurred once. The genes are TRBV15 and TRBJ2-7; D is unclear. The V and J ends lost 3 bases and 3 bases respectively, with 9 bases between them. The CDR3 extends over 13 amino acids. The germline CDR1 and CDR2 sequences are LNHNV and YYDKDF (reference sequence). The CDR3 protein is CATSSRTGYEQYF. In DNA, the CDR3 is TGTGCCACCAGCAGCAGAACGGGCTACGAGCAGTACTTC.

The chain has TRBV12-3 or TRBV12-4 and TRBJ2-1; TRBD2 matches 12 bases. The CDR3 totals 18 residues. V dropped 0 bases and J dropped 8; count of bases not matched to a gene: 11. CDR3 sequence (DNA): TGTGCCAGCAGTTTAGCGCCTTCTAGCGGGAGGGCCGTAGATGAGCAGTTCTTC. It yields the protein CASSLAPSSGRAVDEQFF.

This chain links TRBV2 with TRBJ2-2, with a possible D match to TRBD2 (6 bases). The V and J ends lost 3 bases and 7 bases respectively, with 9 bases between them. The CDR3 loop spans 13 amino acids. Germline V gene lookup returns CDR1 SNHLY and CDR2 FYNNEI. CDR3 nucleotide sequence: TGTGCCAGCAGTGATGGAGGGGTCGGGGAGCTGTTTTTT. Its translation is CASSDGGVGELFF.

This chain links TRBV2 with TRBJ2-1; 9 bases map to TRBD2. Germline CDR1 and CDR2: SNHLY and FYNNEI. V shed 2 bases, J shed 9 bases, and the junction held 8 bases outside the gene matches. The CDR3 contains 15 residues. The CDR3 DNA is TGTGCCAGCAGTGAACCGAGCGGGGGGCTTGGTGAGCAGTTCTTC. This gives the protein CASSEPSGGLGEQFF.

This chain connects TRBV13 to TRBJ2-1; 13 positions match TRBD2. The CDR3 is 19 amino acids. Germline V CDR1 and CDR2: PRHDT, FYEKMQ (reference sequence). Germline trimming cut 0 bases from V and 1 base from J; bases unmatched to any gene: 6. CDR3 nucleotide sequence: TGTGCCAGCAGCTTAGGGACTAGCGGGGGGTGGGGTTCCTACAATGAGCAGTTCTTC. This translates into CASSLGTSGGWGSYNEQFF.

This chain joins TRBV7-3 and TRBJ2-1; 11 nucleotides align to TRBD2. The CDR3 has 15 amino acids. Per the germline V gene, CDR1 is SGHTA and CDR2 is FQGTGA. After removal of 4 bases from V and 8 bases from J, the junction contained 7 bases not matched to a gene. CDR3 bases: TGTGCCAGCAGCTCCATCGGGACTAGCGGCGATGAGCAGTTCTTC. Amino acids: CASSSIGTSGDEQFF.

This sequence joins TRBV5-1 and TRBJ1-1; D remains ambiguous. The CDR3 sequence is 11 residues long. Trimming removed 5 bases from V and 2 bases from J, with 4 bases in between. Germline CDR1 is SGHRS and CDR2 is YFSETQ. The CDR3 DNA is TGCGCCAGCAGTTCTAACACTGAAGCTTTCTTT. It codes for CASSSNTEAFF. The whole variable domain, filled in from reference TRBV5-1 and TRBJ1-1, reads KAGVTQTPRYLIKTRGQQVTLSCSPISGHRSVSWYQQTPGQGLQFLFEYFSETQRNKGNFPGRFSGRQFSNSRSEMNVSTLELGDSALYLCASSSNTEAFFGQGTRLTVV.

The chain uses TRBV12-3 or TRBV12-4 and TRBJ1-4; D gene unclear. CDR3 length: 13 amino acids. V lost 2 bases to trimming and J lost 6 bases, with 7 bases between them. The DNA for the CDR3 is TGTGCCAGCAGTTTAACTACAGATGAAAAACTGTTTTTT. Amino acids: CASSLTTDEKLFF.

J is TRBJ1-6 and V is TRBV11-1; no definite D call. CDR1 is SGHAT, CDR2 FQDESV, per germline (reference sequence). Trimming left V 6 bases short and J 12 bases short, with 15 bases between. CDR3 length: 13 amino acids. CDR3 bases: TGTGCCAGCAGTTGGACGGGAGGCGAACCCCTCCACTTT. It codes for CASSWTGGEPLHF.

The rearrangement uses TRBV27 and TRBJ2-7, with TRBD2 matching 7 bases. The germline V gene has CDR1 MNHEY and CDR2 SMNVEV (reference sequence). This CDR3 is built from 15 residues. V was clipped by 0 bases and J by 2 bases; unmatched bases: 4. Written as DNA, the CDR3 is TGTGCCAGCAGTTTATCGCTAGCGGCGACCTACGAGCAGTACTTC. Its protein is CASSLSLAATYEQYF.

V is TRBV2 and J is TRBJ2-5; 7 bases map to TRBD2. Germline loops: CDR1 SNHLY, CDR2 FYNNEI. V was pared by 1 base and J by 4 bases, with 12 bases of the junction left unmatched. There are 17 residues in the CDR3. The CDR3 protein is CASSEEVGGPSVETQYF. CDR3 DNA sequence: TGTGCCAGCAGTGAAGAGGTGGGAGGGCCAAGTGTAGAGACCCAGTACTTC.

V gene TRBV29-1 combines with J gene TRBJ1-1; D gene unclear. CDR3 length: 12 amino acids. The germline gives CDR1 SQVTM, CDR2 ANQGSEA. V shed 3 bases and J shed 5 bases, with 10 bases lying between them. Here the CDR3 DNA reads TGCAGCGTTGATGAGGGAGGAACTGAAGCTTTCTTT. Its protein is CSVDEGGTEAFF.

The V gene is TRBV12-3 or TRBV12-4, the J gene TRBJ2-7, with D unresolved. This CDR3 comprises 13 residues. With 2 bases removed from V and 2 bases from J, the gap between germline ends came to 7 bases. DNA of the CDR3: TGTGCCAGCAGTTTAAGGTTAACCTACGAGCAGTACGTC. Translation: CASSLRLTYEQYV.

The rearrangement links TRBV10-3 to TRBJ2-7, with 10 bases identical to TRBD2. CDR3 size: 15 residues. Trimming cost V 4 bases and J 5 bases; bases outside gene matches: 8. The V gene's germline CDR1 is ENHRY and CDR2 SYGVKD. The chain's CDR3 is CAISASGSGRDEQYF. The CDR3, as DNA: TGTGCCATCAGTGCTTCGGGCAGCGGGAGGGACGAGCAGTACTTC.

This clonotype was counted a few times. V and J are TRBV6-5 and TRBJ2-5; 7 bases fit TRBD2. In germline, CDR1 is MNHEY, CDR2 SVGAGI. The junction had 13 bases not matched to a gene; V was cut back by 4 bases and J by 5 bases. The CDR3 is made up of 16 amino acids. CDR3 coding DNA: TGTGCCAGCAGTTCTTTTGGGGGGGGGACCAAGGAGACCCAGTACTTC. Its protein product is CASSSFGGGTKETQYF.

This clonotype has only one observation. J is TRBJ2-1 and V is TRBV7-1; 11 bases are a match to TRBD1. TRBV7-1 is placed among ORFs of uncertain function. V shed 6 bases and J 8 bases; nucleotides not matched to a gene: 9. CDR3 length: 15 amino acids. The CDR3 DNA is TGTGCCAGCAGTTCCCGGACAGGGGGCCTGGATGAGCAGTTCTTC. Translated: CASSSRTGGLDEQFF.

This rearrangement joins TRBV7-2 to TRBJ2-1; possibly TRBD2 for D (5 bases). Germline CDR1 and CDR2: SGHTA and FQGNSA. Trimming removed 0 bases from V and 4 bases from J, with 13 bases in between. There are 16 residues in the CDR3. The CDR3 sequence is CASSLAGASHYNEQFF. CDR3 sequence (DNA): TGTGCCAGCAGCTTAGCGGGCGCTAGCCATTACAATGAGCAGTTCTTC.

The chain has TRBV2 and TRBJ1-3, with 7 bases matching TRBD1. The CDR3 is 16 amino acids. V was clipped by 7 bases and J by 4 bases; unmatched bases: 13. The germline V gene encodes CDR1 SNHLY and CDR2 FYNNEI. Here the CDR3 reads CASTETETGLGNTIYF. CDR3 nucleotides: TGTGCCAGCACCGAGACCGAGACAGGGTTGGGAAACACCATATATTTT. Filled out from reference TRBV2 and TRBJ1-3, the complete variable domain reads EPEVTQTPSHQVTQMGQEVILRCVPISNHLYFYWYRQILGQKVEFLVSFYNNEISEKSEIFDDQFSVERPDGSNFTLKIRSTKLEDSAMYFCASTETETGLGNTIYFGEGSWLTVV.

The chain recombines TRBV7-2 with TRBJ2-7, with 9 bases aligning to TRBD2. The V gene end was trimmed by 3 bases and the J gene end by 6 bases; junction bases not matched to a gene: 6. The CDR3 extends over 14 amino acids. The germline CDR1 and CDR2 sequences are SGHTA and FQGNSA. CDR3 in amino acids: CASSLAGGYGEQYV. The CDR3 coding sequence is TGTGCCAGCAGCTTGGCGGGGGGGTACGGCGAGCAGTACGTC.

The genes are TRBV12-3 or TRBV12-4 and TRBJ1-2; D not resolved. The CDR3 is 13 amino acids. The V gene lost 3 bases and the J gene lost 0 bases, with 5 bases spanning the gap. DNA of the CDR3: TGTGCCAGCAGTTTCCCCGCTAACTATGGCTACACCTTC. This encodes CASSFPANYGYTF.

This clonotype was observed once. V is TRBV7-6 and J is TRBJ2-2; D tentatively reads TRBD1 or TRBD2 (6 bases each). V gave up 4 bases and J gave up 6 bases, with 18 bases separating them. Germline loops: CDR1 SGHVS, CDR2 FNYEAQ. The CDR3 spans 16 residues. The CDR3 is CASSSGGLQAPGELFF. CDR3 coding DNA: TGTGCCAGCAGCTCCGGGGGCCTACAAGCTCCCGGGGAGCTGTTTTTT.

The genes are TRBV6-1 and TRBJ2-7; 13 bases align to TRBD2. Trimming removed 5 bases from V and 5 bases from J; junction bases left unmatched: 9. This CDR3 has 16 residues. The germline V gene encodes CDR1 MNHNS and CDR2 SASEGT. This CDR3 is CASSPPPGLAGNEQYF. CDR3 DNA sequence: TGTGCCAGCAGTCCGCCCCCGGGACTAGCGGGAAACGAGCAGTACTTC.